The rows below give T cell receptor beta chains drawn from one sample of a study of blood T cell repertoires in COVID-19. Assay: immunoSEQ multiplex PCR; the TCRdb copy retains only in-frame clones and omits some. There are about 260,000 clones in the sample; 75% to 95% occur only once, and 2.5% to 3% lies in the top ten. The sample taken for sequencing was peripheral blood. The source is a person under 35 with COVID-19, enrolled during active disease. Each CDR3 is given with its conserved first and last residue. D genes are given only for firm matches. Where a row states a size, it is once, few, many or the class of an expanded clone; other rows omit it.

v_call	d_call	j_call	clone_size	cdr3_nt	cdr3_aa
TRBV6-5	.	TRBJ2-1	.	TGTGCCAGCAGTCAGCCGGACAGTTCCTACAATGAGCAGTTCTTC	CASSQPDSSYNEQFF
TRBV13	.	TRBJ1-6	.	TGTGCCAGCAGATTGGGAGGGAGCTCCTATAATTCACCCCTCCACTTT	CASRLGGSSYNSPLHF
TRBV5-5	TRBD1	TRBJ2-1	once	TGTGCCAGCAGCTTGGCTCCGGGACAGGGTTACAATGAGCAGTTCTTC	CASSLAPGQGYNEQFF
TRBV5-1	.	TRBJ2-3	.	TGCGCCAGCAGCTTGGCCGTAAGCGGCTACACAGATACGCAGTATTTT	CASSLAVSGYTDTQYF
TRBV6-5	TRBD1	TRBJ1-5	.	TGTGCCAGCAGGCCGGGACAGAATAGCAATCAGCCCCAGCATTTT	CASRPGQNSNQPQHF
TRBV28	.	TRBJ1-4	.	TGTGCCAGCAGTTCTGGAGTGGGTGGAGAAAAACTGTTTTTT	CASSSGVGGEKLFF
TRBV6-2/TRBV6-3	.	TRBJ1-4	.	TGTGCCAGCAGTTATGGGGAGACCTATAATGAAAAACTGTTTTTT	CASSYGETYNEKLFF
TRBV11-2	.	TRBJ1-1	.	TGTGCCAGCAGCTTAGATTATCGGTACAGGGACACTGAAGCTTTCTTT	CASSLDYRYRDTEAFF
TRBV6-5	.	TRBJ2-6	.	TGTGCCAGCAGTCCACAGGACTCTGGGGCCAACGTCCTGACTTTC	CASSPQDSGANVLTF
TRBV24-1	.	TRBJ1-2	once	TGTGCCACCAGTGATTCTGGACAGTATGGCTACACCTTC	CATSDSGQYGYTF
TRBV27	.	TRBJ2-1	.	TGTGCCAGCAGTTTAGACTACCTGAATGAGCAGTTCTTC	CASSLDYLNEQFF
TRBV3-1/TRBV3-2	.	TRBJ2-3	.	TGTGCCAGCAGCCAAGATCTACGGGGTAGCACAGATACGCAGTATTTT	CASSQDLRGSTDTQYF
TRBV27	TRBD1	TRBJ2-7	.	TGTGCCAGCAGTCTCCGGGGACAGGGGTACGAGCAGTACTTC	CASSLRGQGYEQYF
TRBV14	.	TRBJ2-4	.	TGTGCCAGCAGCTTGGACTCGAACATTCAGTACTTC	CASSLDSNIQYF
TRBV7-9	TRBD2	TRBJ2-1	.	TGTGCCAGCAGCTCAGGACTAGCGCCCGATGAGCAGTTCTTC	CASSSGLAPDEQFF
TRBV6-2/TRBV6-3	.	TRBJ1-1	.	TGTGCCAGCAGTTACAAGGGAGGTGTCACTGAAGCTTTCTTT	CASSYKGGVTEAFF
TRBV6-5	TRBD1	TRBJ2-1	.	TGTGCCAGCAGTCCTTCGACAGGGAGTGAGCAGTTCTTC	CASSPSTGSEQFF
TRBV2	TRBD1	TRBJ2-5	.	TGTGCCAGCAGTGAAGCGCCCCCGGCGACAGGGCAAGAGACCCAGTACTTC	CASSEAPPATGQETQYF
TRBV4-2	TRBD2	TRBJ2-5	.	TGTGCCAGCAGCCAAGAAAAGGGACTAGCGGGAGATGAAGAGACCCAGTACTTC	CASSQEKGLAGDEETQYF
TRBV4-1	TRBD1	TRBJ1-5	.	TGCGCCAGCAGCCAGGCCATAGGACAGGGTAGTCAGCCCCAGCATTTT	CASSQAIGQGSQPQHF
TRBV19	.	TRBJ2-7	.	TGTGCCAGTAGTATTGCGGGTAACTCCTACGAGCAGTACTTC	CASSIAGNSYEQYF
TRBV27	.	TRBJ1-5	.	TGTGCCAGCAGTTTATCCCCAGGGCACAATCAGCCCCAGCATTTT	CASSLSPGHNQPQHF
TRBV4-2	.	TRBJ2-7	.	TGTGCCAGCAGCCAAGGTCTGGGAGGATCCTACGAGCAGTACTTC	CASSQGLGGSYEQYF
TRBV9	.	TRBJ2-1	.	TGTGCCAGCAGCGTAGATAGCGGATCATGGCAGTTCTTC	CASSVDSGSWQFF
TRBV15	.	TRBJ1-2	.	TGTGCCACCAGCAGAGCCAGTACTAACTATGGCTACACCTTC	CATSRASTNYGYTF
TRBV6-5	TRBD1	TRBJ1-3	.	TGTGCCACAGGGACAGGGGAAAGAAACACCATATATTTT	CATGTGERNTIYF
TRBV11-3	.	TRBJ2-1	once	TGTGCCAGCAGCTCGTTGGAGGACAATGAGCAGTTCTTC	CASSSLEDNEQFF
TRBV2	TRBD1	TRBJ2-7	.	TGTGCCAGCAGCCTCGACAGGGGACACGAGCAGTACTTC	CASSLDRGHEQYF
TRBV13	TRBD1	TRBJ2-1	.	TGTGCCAGCAGCCCCGGGACAGGGGTTAATGAGCAGTTCTTC	CASSPGTGVNEQFF
TRBV29-1	.	TRBJ2-7	.	TGCAGCGGGCAGGTCGGGACTGATTCCGGCCCCGAGCAGTACTTC	CSGQVGTDSGPEQYF
TRBV7-9	.	TRBJ1-4	.	TGTGCCAGCAGCTTAGCTGAGATAAATGAAAAACTGTTTTTT	CASSLAEINEKLFF
TRBV11-2	TRBD2	TRBJ2-5	.	TGTGCCAGCAGCTTAGTTCTAGCGGGGAGTAGGGAGACCCAGTACTTC	CASSLVLAGSRETQYF
TRBV28	TRBD2	TRBJ2-7	.	TGTGCCAGCAGTTCGATCGGCGGGGGCTCCTACGAGCAGTACTTC	CASSSIGGGSYEQYF
TRBV5-6	TRBD2	TRBJ2-5	.	TGTGCCAGCAGCCGGGACTACAGAGAGACCCAGTACTTC	CASSRDYRETQYF
TRBV9	.	TRBJ1-4	.	TGTGCCAGCAGCGTAGAGGGACTGCGGGGGGAAAAACTGTTTTTT	CASSVEGLRGEKLFF
TRBV19	TRBD1	TRBJ1-4	.	TGTGCCAGTGGGGACAGGGAGGTTACTAATGAAAAACTGTTTTTT	CASGDREVTNEKLFF
TRBV19	.	TRBJ2-1	.	TGTGCCTCCCCGGGCGGGGCCCGCGATGAGCAGTTCTTC	CASPGGARDEQFF
TRBV5-4	TRBD1	TRBJ2-1	.	TGTGCCAGCAGCTTGGACAGGGGGAAAGGAAATGAGCAGTTCTTC	CASSLDRGKGNEQFF
TRBV28	.	TRBJ1-1	once	TGTGCCAGCAGTTCCCCGGGGGGGCGGGCTTTCTTT	CASSSPGGRAFF
TRBV7-9	.	TRBJ2-1	.	TGTGCCAGCAGCCATGGACAAGACAATGAGCAGTTCTTC	CASSHGQDNEQFF
TRBV5-1	TRBD1	TRBJ2-6	.	TGCGCCAGCAGCTTGGATTCAGGGGGCATCTCTGGGGCCAACGTCCTGACTTTC	CASSLDSGGISGANVLTF
TRBV7-9	.	TRBJ1-6	.	TGTGCCAGCAGCGGCCAGGGTGGCTCACCCCTCCACTTT	CASSGQGGSPLHF
TRBV10-3	TRBD1	TRBJ2-2	.	TGTGCCATCAGTGATCCGGGACAGAGCCCCTCTGGGGAGCTGTTTTTT	CAISDPGQSPSGELFF
TRBV28	TRBD1	TRBJ1-2	once	TGTGCCAGCAGTTTTGGGACAGGTCGTCGGGGCTACACCTTC	CASSFGTGRRGYTF
TRBV28	.	TRBJ1-5	.	TGTGCCAGCAGTTTGTTTGCACAGTGGAACAATCAGCCCCAGCATTTT	CASSLFAQWNNQPQHF
TRBV6-6	.	TRBJ2-1	once	TGTGCCAGCAGCTTCATTAGGGGTGAGCAGTTCTTC	CASSFIRGEQFF
TRBV19	TRBD1	TRBJ1-2	few	TGTGCCAGTAGCGAGACAGGGACTAACTATGGCTACACCTTC	CASSETGTNYGYTF
TRBV11-2	.	TRBJ2-6	.	TGTGCTAGTGGCAGCTCCGGGGTCCTGACTTTC	CASGSSGVLTF
TRBV6-5	.	TRBJ1-4	.	TGTGCCAGCAGATCGACTATGAGCTCGGAAAAACTGTTTTTT	CASRSTMSSEKLFF
TRBV18	.	TRBJ2-3	.	TGTGCCAGCTCCGGAGCGGTGTCGGGCACAGATACGCAGTATTTT	CASSGAVSGTDTQYF
TRBV6-6	.	TRBJ1-2	once	TGTGCCAGCAGAACAGGGAACTATGGCTACACCTTC	CASRTGNYGYTF
TRBV20-1	.	TRBJ1-5	.	TGCAGTGCTAGTAACCAGGGAAACCAGCCCCAGCATTTT	CSASNQGNQPQHF
TRBV28	TRBD2	TRBJ2-7	.	TGTGCCAGCAGTCAGGCGGGGGCCTACGAGCAGTACTTC	CASSQAGAYEQYF